The next 22 T cell receptor beta chains were all read from a single sample in a study of T cells in Graves' hyperthyroidism and ophthalmopathy. What was amplified from RNA transcripts were TCR beta CDR3 regions. The HTBI set primed first-round TCR CDR3 RT-PCR. One entry per CDR3 protein results from TCRdb running MiXCR on the multiplex PCR reads. Of about 710,000 distinct CDR3 sequences in the sample, roughly 15% are singletons; the top ten hold approximately 8.4%. Sequenced input: blood. These receptors originate from a man aged 18 to 35 with Graves' hyperthyroidism.

This clonotype was seen only a few times. J is TRBJ2-7 and V is TRBV29-1; 9 bases map to TRBD2. The germline gives CDR1 SQVTM, CDR2 ANQGSEA. With V trimmed by 6 bases and J by 4 bases, 7 bases remained unmatched. The CDR3 runs to 13 residues. This CDR3 reads CSVGPSGEYEQYF. CDR3 bases: TGCAGCGTGGGACCTAGCGGGGAGTACGAGCAGTACTTC.

This clonotype was observed a handful of times. This chain uses TRBV6-1 with TRBJ1-6; 9 nucleotides agree with TRBD1. The CDR3 length is 16 residues. Germline V lookup: CDR1 MNHNS, CDR2 SASEGT. V lost 5 bases to trimming and J lost 10 bases; unmatched junction nucleotides: 12. The DNA for the CDR3 is TGTGCCAGCAGTCCCACCCGACAGGGGGGGGGATCACCCCTCCACTTT. This encodes CASSPTRQGGGSPLHF.

With regard to this clonotype: One end of the junction varies from germline; a read error may be responsible. The V gene is TRBV3-1, the J gene TRBJ2-1; TRBD1 matches 9 bases. Germline CDR1 LGHDT, CDR2 YNNKEL (reference sequence). The CDR3 is 12 amino acids. CDR3 coding DNA: TGTGCCAGCCGCCAGGGACAGGGAGGAAGGTTCTTC. Protein product: CASRQGQGGRFF.

This clonotype was observed a few times. A much larger clone sits a single nucleotide away, making a read error possible. CDR3 sequence reads: CASTKTGSEKLFF. The CDR3 nucleotides read TGTGCCAGCACCAAAACAGGGAGTGAAAAACTGTTTTTT. The chain combines TRBV28 with TRBJ1-4; D possibly corresponds to TRBD1 (6 bases). The V gene's germline CDR1 is MDHEN and CDR2 SYDVKM. The CDR3 is 13 residues long. The V gene lost 7 bases and the J gene lost 7 bases, with 13 bases spanning the gap.

This clonotype was seen many times. V usage is TRBV5-6 and J usage is TRBJ1-4; TRBD1 aligns across 7 bases. CDR1 is SGHDT and CDR2 is YYEEEE in the germline V gene. The CDR3 has 15 amino acids. V lost 2 bases to trimming and J lost 1 base; unmatched junction nucleotides: 2. Here the CDR3 reads CASSLYRGTNEKLFF. The CDR3 bases are TGTGCCAGCAGCTTATACAGGGGAACTAATGAAAAACTGTTTTTT.

In this sample, this clonotype turned up a few times. The chain has TRBV29-1 and TRBJ2-5; D gene unclear. Germline CDR1 and CDR2: SQVTM and ANQGSEA. The CDR3 loop spans 14 amino acids. The germline V and J ends were trimmed by 2 bases and 2 bases, with 12 bases remaining between them. Here the CDR3 reads CSVELTDHQETQYF. CDR3 in DNA: TGCAGCGTTGAATTGACCGACCATCAAGAGACCCAGTACTTC.

The chain carries TRBV9 and TRBJ2-2, with TRBD2 identical over 12 bases. Germline CDR1 reads SGDLS; CDR2 reads YYNGEE. V was pared by 0 bases and J by 3 bases, with 6 bases of the junction left unmatched. This CDR3 is 18 amino acids long. The CDR3 DNA follows: TGTGCCAGCAGCGTAGGGCTAGCGGGAGGGGTGTACACCGGGGAGCTGTTTTTT. Residues: CASSVGLAGGVYTGELFF. The full variable domain, rest sourced from reference TRBV9 and TRBJ2-2, is DSGVTQTPKHLITATGQRVTLRCSPRSGDLSVYWYQQSLDQGLQFLIQYYNGEERAKGNILERFSAQQFPDLHSELNLSSLELGDSALYFCASSVGLAGGVYTGELFFGEGSRLTVL.

This clonotype was seen a handful of times. The chain employs TRBV11-2 and TRBJ2-7; 10 positions agree with TRBD2. The V segment lost 3 bases and the J segment 2 bases; nucleotides outside the gene matches: 4. This CDR3 contains 15 residues. Looked up from germline, CDR1 is SGHAT and CDR2 is FQNNGV. CDR3 DNA: TGTGCCAGCAGCTTCGGACTAGCGGCTACCTACGAGCAGTACTTC. It yields the protein CASSFGLAATYEQYF.

In regard to this clonotype: This may be a read error: a much more frequent sequence differs by one nucleotide. The J gene is TRBJ1-3, the V gene TRBV18; D uncertain. Germline V lookup: CDR1 KGHSH, CDR2 LQKENI. This CDR3 has 15 residues. Trimming removed 3 bases at V and 0 bases at J, with 9 bases between. CDR3 amino acids: CASSPDPISGNTIYF. CDR3 bases: TGTGCCAGCTCACCCGACCCAATCTCTGGAAACACCATATATTTT.

This clonotype was counted many times. This chain uses TRBV11-2 with TRBJ2-5; D is perhaps TRBD1 (5 bases). Germline lookup yields CDR1 SGHAT and CDR2 FQNNGV. The germline V and J ends were trimmed by 2 bases and 5 bases, with 15 bases remaining between them. The CDR3 covers 15 residues. The CDR3 nucleotides are TGTGCCAGCAGCTTAAGGCCAGGGTTAAGGGAGACCCAGTACTTC. Its translation: CASSLRPGLRETQYF.

This clonotype was counted a few times. The chain links TRBV18 to TRBJ2-1; a possible D gene is TRBD2 (5 bases). Germline CDR1 KGHSH, CDR2 LQKENI. The CDR3 totals 17 residues. V was cut by 3 bases and J by 7 bases, with 22 bases left in between. CDR3 loop: CASSPTSTITPGNEQFF. The CDR3 coding sequence is TGTGCCAGCTCACCCACGTCGACCATTACCCCGGGAAATGAGCAGTTCTTC.

This clonotype was seen more than once but under ten times. The rearrangement uses TRBV6-2 or TRBV6-3 and TRBJ2-7, with 8 bases identical to TRBD1. V shed 6 bases, J shed 5 bases, and the junction held 12 bases outside the gene matches. This CDR3 has 15 amino acids. The germline CDR1 and CDR2 sequences are MNHEY and SVGEGT. CDR3 residues: CASRPDRVNIDEQYF. The CDR3 nucleotides read TGTGCCAGCAGGCCGGACAGGGTGAATATTGACGAGCAGTACTTC.

The CDR3 sequence: CASSILGGDLYNEQFF. The CDR3 DNA reads as TGTGCCAGTAGTATCCTTGGCGGGGACTTATACAATGAGCAGTTCTTC. V and J are TRBV19 and TRBJ2-1, with a possible D match to TRBD2 (6 bases). The germline V gene encodes CDR1 LNHDA and CDR2 SQIVND (reference sequence). Trimming left V 3 bases short and J 4 bases short, with 16 bases between. CDR3 length: 16 amino acids.

This chain connects TRBV3-1 to TRBJ2-1, with D tentatively TRBD2 (5 bases). This CDR3 region has 14 residues. Germline V gives CDR1 LGHDT, CDR2 YNNKEL (reference sequence). Trimming cost V 5 bases and J 7 bases, with 15 bases left between them. Here the CDR3 DNA reads TGTGCCAGCAGCGGCCACGGGGTCCTGAATGAGCAGTTCTTC. Protein sequence: CASSGHGVLNEQFF.

Concerning this clonotype itself: Relative to the germline gene, one junction end is altered; a read error may explain this. The V gene is TRBV20-1, the J gene TRBJ1-5, with D unresolved. From germline, CDR1 is DFQATT and CDR2 SNEGSKA (reference sequence). The CDR3 runs to 13 residues. In DNA, the CDR3 is TGCAGTACTAGGGTGTATGGCAATCAGCCCCAGCATTTT. This sequence encodes CSTRVYGNQPQHF.

This clonotype was observed at least ten times. The rearrangement links TRBV6-2 or TRBV6-3 to TRBJ2-3; 9 nucleotides match TRBD2. With V trimmed by 0 bases and J by 2 bases, 6 bases remained unmatched. Germline V gene lookup returns CDR1 MNHEY and CDR2 SVGEGT. This CDR3 has 17 residues. Here the CDR3 reads CASSYSRLAEFTDTQYF. The CDR3 DNA is TGTGCCAGCAGTTACTCCAGACTAGCGGAGTTCACAGATACGCAGTATTTT.

In this sample, this clonotype turned up a few times. V gene TRBV6-1 combines with J gene TRBJ2-2, with D uncertain. From germline, CDR1 is MNHNS and CDR2 SASEGT. The CDR3 covers 15 residues. V was shortened by 0 bases and J by 0 bases, with 5 bases between the two germline ends. The CDR3 DNA follows: TGTGCCAGCAGTGAAGCCACCACGAACACCGGGGAGCTGTTTTTT. Amino acid sequence: CASSEATTNTGELFF.

This clonotype was detected many times. This chain connects TRBV6-1 to TRBJ1-1; D is perhaps TRBD1 (6 bases). V shed 6 bases and J shed 3 bases, with 11 bases lying between them. Germline V gene data show CDR1 as MNHNS and CDR2 as SASEGT. This CDR3 has 13 residues. DNA for the CDR3: TGTGCCAGCAGCTACAGGGACGACACTGAAGCTTTCTTT. Translated, it gives CASSYRDDTEAFF.

This chain joins TRBV28 and TRBJ2-5; D is perhaps TRBD1 or TRBD2 (5 bases each). The V end was cut by 3 bases, the J end by 0 bases, with 20 bases between. Germline V gives CDR1 MDHEN, CDR2 SYDVKM. CDR3 size: 18 residues. CDR3 DNA: TGTGCCAGCAGTTTCCCTAATGCTGGGGACCGGTACCAAGAGACCCAGTACTTC. Translated, it gives CASSFPNAGDRYQETQYF.

The CDR3 region is CSASKGPRDEQYF. The CDR3 coding sequence is TGCAGTGCTAGTAAGGGCCCGAGGGACGAGCAGTACTTC. The V call is TRBV20-1, the J call TRBJ2-7, with D possibly TRBD2 on 5 matching bases. Germline values: CDR1 DFQATT, CDR2 SNEGSKA (reference sequence). Between the trimmed V and J ends, which lost 3 bases and 5 bases, there was a span of 14 bases. CDR3 length: 13 amino acids.

This clonotype has at least ten counts. This chain joins TRBV6-1 and TRBJ2-5, with TRBD2 matching 8 bases. Per the germline V gene, CDR1 is MNHNS and CDR2 is SASEGT. V lost 6 bases and J lost 5; bases outside the gene matches: 14. CDR3 size: 16 residues. The CDR3 loop is CASSPPGGRALETQYF. CDR3 bases: TGTGCCAGCAGCCCTCCGGGGGGGAGGGCCCTGGAGACCCAGTACTTC.

This clonotype came up a few times. The rearrangement uses TRBV3-1 and TRBJ2-7; D is ambiguous. The germline V and J ends were trimmed by 0 bases and 2 bases, with 11 bases remaining between them. The CDR3 contains 15 residues. The germline V gene encodes CDR1 LGHDT and CDR2 YNNKEL (reference sequence). The CDR3 sequence is CASSQERGTAYEQYF. The CDR3 nucleotides are TGTGCCAGCAGCCAAGAGCGAGGAACCGCCTACGAGCAGTACTTC.